The 14 T cell receptor beta chains given below trace back to one sample, sequenced in a study. TCRdb reprocessed the RT-PCR reads with MiXCR, giving one entry per CDR3 protein. The repertoire includes about 700,000 distinct CDR3 sequences, 14% of them detected once, and about 3.6% sits in the top ten. Material: memory CD4+ T cells from blood. The source of these receptors is a female donor in good health, serving as a healthy control.

This sequence joins TRBV28 and TRBJ2-1; tentative D call: TRBD2 (5 bases). Per germline, CDR1 MDHEN and CDR2 SYDVKM. Trimming pared 5 bases from V and 6 bases from J, leaving 17 bases between. This CDR3 is 15 amino acids long. In DNA, the CDR3 is TGTGCCAGCAGTCCTCACCCCGCGGGCGGCAATGAGCAGTTCTTC. Translation: CASSPHPAGGNEQFF.

The V call is TRBV2, the J call TRBJ2-3; 9 bases map to TRBD1. The ends lost 6 bases at V and 3 bases at J; junction bases unmatched: 4. The germline gives CDR1 SNHLY, CDR2 FYNNEI. CDR3 size: 14 residues. Here the CDR3 reads CASRRDRATDTQYF. The CDR3 region has the DNA TGTGCCAGCAGAAGGGACAGGGCGACAGATACGCAGTATTTT.

With regard to this clonotype: A much bigger clone sits one base away, suggesting this may be a read error. The chain recombines TRBV5-1 with TRBJ1-5; D is ambiguous. Germline V gene data show CDR1 as SGHRS and CDR2 as YFSETQ. The CDR3 extends over 15 amino acids. The CDR3 bases are TGCGCCAGCAGCTTGGGACCGGGATCTAATCAGCTCCAGCATTTT. Translation: CASSLGPGSNQLQHF. The full variable domain, its missing parts supplied by reference TRBV5-1 and TRBJ1-5, is KAGVTQTPRYLIKTRGQQVTLSCSPISGHRSVSWYQQTPGQGLQFLFEYFSETQRNKGNFPGRFSGRQFSNSRSEMNVSTLELGDSALYLCASSLGPGSNQLQHFGDGTRLSIL.

V is TRBV12-3 or TRBV12-4 and J is TRBJ1-5; D possibly corresponds to TRBD1 (5 bases). This CDR3 comprises 12 residues. The V gene lost 6 bases and the J gene lost 6 bases, with 9 bases spanning the gap. Here the CDR3 DNA reads TGTGCCAGCAGCAGGGACGTTCAGCCCCAGCATTTT. Protein: CASSRDVQPQHF.

V gene TRBV18 combines with J gene TRBJ2-7, with 9 bases matching TRBD2. The germline gives CDR1 KGHSH, CDR2 LQKENI. V shed 0 bases, J shed 5 bases, and the junction held 2 bases outside the gene matches. This CDR3 is built from 14 residues. The CDR3 DNA sequence: TGTGCCAGCTCACCACCCAGCGGGAGGAACGAGCAGTACTTC. This codes for CASSPPSGRNEQYF. Filled out from reference TRBV18 and TRBJ2-7, the complete variable domain reads NAGVMQNPRHLVRRRGQEARLRCSPMKGHSHVYWYRQLPEEGLKFMVYLQKENIIDESGMPKERFSAEFPKEGPSILRIQQVVRGDSAAYFCASSPPSGRNEQYFGPGTRLTVT.

This clonotype has more than one count but fewer than ten. This rearrangement joins TRBV3-1 to TRBJ2-2; D is perhaps TRBD1 (6 bases). The CDR3 is made up of 17 amino acids. Germline V gives CDR1 LGHDT, CDR2 YNNKEL (reference sequence). Trimming shortened V by 0 bases and J by 2 bases, and 13 bases separated the two germline ends. In DNA form, the CDR3 reads TGTGCCAGCAGCCAAGATCTTTTGGGACACAACACCGGGGAGCTGTTTTTT. Protein sequence: CASSQDLLGHNTGELFF.

This clonotype has only a few counts. This sequence joins TRBV9 and TRBJ2-2; 9 positions agree with TRBD1. Germline assignment: CDR1 SGDLS and CDR2 YYNGEE. Trimming at V came to 3 bases and at J to 5 bases, leaving 5 bases not matched to a gene. CDR3 length: 15 amino acids. In DNA form, the CDR3 reads TGTGCCAGCAGCGCCGAGACAGGGGGGACCGGGGAGCTGTTTTTT. It encodes CASSAETGGTGELFF. Filled out from reference TRBV9 and TRBJ2-2, the complete variable domain reads DSGVTQTPKHLITATGQRVTLRCSPRSGDLSVYWYQQSLDQGLQFLIQYYNGEERAKGNILERFSAQQFPDLHSELNLSSLELGDSALYFCASSAETGGTGELFFGEGSRLTVL.

The chain has TRBV5-1 and TRBJ2-3; 12 positions agree with TRBD2. The J segment lost 6 bases and the V segment lost 6 bases, leaving 5 bases of the junction unmatched. This CDR3 has 14 residues. Germline loops: CDR1 SGHRS, CDR2 YFSETQ. CDR3 sequence (DNA): TGCGCCAGCACCGGACTAGCGGGAACGGATACGCAGTATTTT. Encoded protein: CASTGLAGTDTQYF.

The chain couples TRBV25-1 to TRBJ2-4, with D perhaps TRBD1 (5 bases). This CDR3 spans 14 amino acids. Trimming stripped 4 bases from V and 5 bases from J, with 12 bases between. Per germline, CDR1 MGHDK and CDR2 SYGVNS. The DNA for the CDR3 is TGTGCCAGCAGTGTAAGACAGAACGAAAACATTCAGTACTTC. Amino acid sequence: CASSVRQNENIQYF.

This clonotype showed up just a few times. The chain couples TRBV6-1 to TRBJ2-3; D perhaps matches TRBD1 (5 bases). This CDR3 is built from 14 residues. Trimming shortened V by 3 bases and J by 3 bases, and 10 bases separated the two germline ends. Germline-derived CDR1 and CDR2 are MNHNS and SASEGT. CDR3 amino acids: CASSEGPLTDTQYF. In nucleotides, the CDR3 is TGTGCCAGCAGTGAGGGGCCACTAACAGATACGCAGTATTTT.

This clonotype has a count of ten or more. The chain employs TRBV29-1 and TRBJ2-5; D might be TRBD1 or TRBD2, each matching 5 bases. The V gene's germline CDR1 is SQVTM and CDR2 ANQGSEA. V was shortened by 4 bases and J by 4 bases, with 13 bases between the two germline ends. This CDR3 is 13 amino acids long. CDR3 DNA: TGCAGCGTTGTGCGGGTGGGGCGAGAGACCCAGTACTTC. It codes for CSVVRVGRETQYF.

Comment on this clonotype: A much more abundant neighbour one base away suggests this may be a read error. The rearrangement uses TRBV5-5 and TRBJ2-3; TRBD1 matches at 9 bases. CDR3 length equals 14 residues. The V gene's germline CDR1 is SGHKS and CDR2 YYEKEE (reference sequence). This CDR3 reads CASIPGQGTNTQYF. For the CDR3, the DNA is TGTGCCAGCATACCGGGACAGGGCACAAATACGCAGTATTTT.

This clonotype was seen a few times. A read error may account for a junction end that differs from germline. V gene TRBV3-1 combines with J gene TRBJ2-3, with unresolved D. Germline CDR1 is LGHDT and CDR2 is YNNKEL (reference sequence). CDR3 size: 12 residues. The CDR3 is CASSQETGLSEF. The DNA for the CDR3 is TGTGCCAGCAGCCAAGAGACTGGCCTTTCCGAGTTT.

This clonotype appeared a few times. V is TRBV7-2 and J is TRBJ2-1, with D hard to call. In germline, CDR1 is SGHTA, CDR2 FQGNSA. This CDR3 has 13 amino acids. The V end lost 7 bases, the J end lost 5 bases, and 12 bases lay between the germline ends. CDR3: CASNMFLHNEQFF. The CDR3 DNA reads as TGTGCCAGCAACATGTTCCTTCACAATGAGCAGTTCTTC. Using reference TRBV7-2 and TRBJ2-1 for the parts outside the CDR3, the full variable domain is GAGVSQSPSNKVTEKGKDVELRCDPISGHTALYWYRQSLGQGLEFLIYFQGNSAPDKSGLPSDRFSAERTGGSVSTLTIQRTQQEDSAVYLCASNMFLHNEQFFGPGTRLTVL.